The present T cell receptor (beta chain) was sequenced within a study of T-cell memory formation after mild COVID-19. The CDR3 has 13 amino acids. CDR1 and CDR2 from the germline V gene are DFQATT and SNEGSKA (reference sequence). General observations from the study: CD4+ contracting clones were found mainly in CM and EM, and CD8+ ones in EMRA.

This clonotype came up many times. Its matching antigen is unknown. Constant-segment primers were used for 5'RACE, and the resulting TCR alpha and TCR beta cDNA libraries carried sample barcodes and UMIs. MiXCR was run by TCRdb on the 5' RACE reads, yielding one entry per CDR3 protein. The sample carries approximately 52,000 distinct CDR3 sequences, 9.3% recorded once. The receptor was derived from an adult woman who had mild COVID-19 (a few samples of this study predate the infection). Cell type and time point are not known. The material sequenced was PBMCs or a T cell subset sorted from them (not recorded which). The chain employs TRBV20-1 and TRBJ2-7, with a tentative D call TRBD1 (6 bases). CDR3 loop: CSGRDMTSYEQYF. The DNA for the CDR3 is TGCAGCGGTCGGGACATGACTTCCTACGAGCAGTACTTC.